Below are 8 T cell receptor beta chains sequenced from a single sample in a study of cytomegalovirus exposure and HLA in healthy donors. Method: immunoSEQ multiplex PCR; TCRdb's copy keeps in-frame clones and lacks some. This table has approximately 54,000 clones, more than 70% appearing once. The sequenced sample consisted of PBMCs. The receptors derive from a woman younger than 35 in good health and CMV-seropositive.

The chain recombines TRBV27 with TRBJ2-2, with D possibly matching TRBD1 (6 bases). Germline lookup yields CDR1 MNHEY and CDR2 SMNVEV (reference sequence). The CDR3 runs 14 residues. The V and J ends lost 5 bases and 4 bases respectively, with 11 bases between them. CDR3 sequence reads: CASSNRVATGELFF. DNA for the CDR3: TGTGCCAGCAGTAACAGGGTAGCCACCGGGGAGCTGTTTTTT.

This chain joins TRBV21-1 and TRBJ2-7; TRBD1, the table's D call, lacks a check against the DNA. TRBV21-1 is listed as a pseudogene. This CDR3 is 15 amino acids long. CDR3 protein: CASSKDAGPPYEQYF. The CDR3 DNA sequence: TGTGCCAGCAGCAAAGACGCAGGGCCCCCTTACGAGCAGTACTTC.

The chain carries TRBV11-3 and TRBJ2-5; D ambiguous. CDR3 size: 13 residues. Germline V gene data show CDR1 as SGHNT and CDR2 as YENEEA. V was clipped by 0 bases and J by 7 bases, with 9 bases between them. The CDR3 DNA reads as TGTGCCAGCAGCTTAGATCCGAGAGGGACCCAGTACTTC. Amino acid sequence: CASSLDPRGTQYF.

CDR3 sequence: CASSEGQGPPYEQYF. The CDR3 region has the DNA TGTGCCAGCAGTGAAGGGCAGGGGCCCCCCTACGAGCAGTACTTC. The J gene is TRBJ2-7, the V gene TRBV6-1; perhaps TRBD1 as D (6 bases). Trimming removed 1 base at V and 2 bases at J, with 12 bases between. From germline, CDR1 is MNHNS and CDR2 SASEGT. CDR3 size: 15 residues.

The chain employs TRBV30 and TRBJ1-2, with a possible D match to TRBD1 (5 bases). Germline V gives CDR1 GTSNPN, CDR2 SVGIG (reference sequence). The V and J ends lost 5 bases and 3 bases respectively, with 10 bases between them. The CDR3 is made up of 12 amino acids. CDR3 in DNA: TGTGCCTGGGGGGGGGAGGACTATGGCTACACCTTC. This gives the protein CAWGGEDYGYTF.

The chain carries TRBV28 and TRBJ1-4; tentative D call: TRBD1 (6 bases). Trimming pared 8 bases from V and 5 bases from J, leaving 12 bases between. The germline gives CDR1 MDHEN, CDR2 SYDVKM. This CDR3 region has 13 residues. CDR3 sequence reads: CASGGPINEKLFF. The DNA for the CDR3 is TGTGCCAGCGGGGGCCCAATCAATGAAAAACTGTTTTTT. Together with reference TRBV28 and TRBJ1-4, the CDR3 gives the full variable domain: DVKVTQSSRYLVKRTGEKVFLECVQDMDHENMFWYRQDPGLGLRLIYFSYDVKMKEKGDIPEGYSVSREKKERFSLILESASTNQTSMYLCASGGPINEKLFFGSGTQLSVL.

The CDR3 here is CAWSRGGTNEKLFF. The CDR3 DNA follows: TGTGCCTGGAGTAGGGGGGGGACTAATGAAAAACTGTTTTTT. The V call is TRBV30, the J call TRBJ1-4, with a tentative D call TRBD1 (6 bases). Looked up from germline, CDR1 is GTSNPN and CDR2 is SVGIG (reference sequence). The CDR3 is made up of 14 amino acids. The ends were cut back, 2 bases at V and 2 bases at J, with 9 bases in the middle.

The chain uses TRBV6-6 and TRBJ1-5; no clear D gene. The V gene lost 1 base and the J gene lost 0 bases, with 7 bases spanning the gap. The CDR3 runs 15 residues. Germline V CDR1 and CDR2: MNHNY, SVGAGI (reference sequence). The CDR3 sequence is CASSYFGNSNQPQHF. The CDR3 bases are TGTGCCAGCAGTTACTTCGGTAATAGCAATCAGCCCCAGCATTTT.